The 15 T cell receptor beta chains below come from one sample, sequenced in a study of T cell changes during pregnancy in multiple sclerosis. Here immunoSEQ multiplex PCR was the method, and the copy in TCRdb shows in-frame clones only, minus some. The repertoire holds fewer than 35,000 clones, with roughly nine tenths as singletons. The sample in question was CD8+ T cells from peripheral blood mononuclear cells, obtained in the second trimester of pregnancy. Source of these receptors: a female donor with multiple sclerosis, enrolled in a pregnancy study.

The CDR3 spells CASSKVDRRSRAQRSYGYTF. CDR3 coding DNA: TGTGCCAGCAGCAAAGTGGACCGACGTTCCAGGGCCCAGAGAAGCTATGGCTACACCTTC. The chain couples TRBV21-1 to TRBJ1-2; the D call of TRBD1 is as the table states it, not checked on the DNA. TRBV21-1 is recorded as a pseudogene. This CDR3 is 20 amino acids long.

This clone came up a few times. V and J are TRBV7-2 and TRBJ2-2; 12 nucleotides match TRBD2. J lost 7 bases, V lost 5 bases, and 5 bases had no gene match. Per germline, CDR1 SGHTA and CDR2 FQGNSA. The CDR3 is 15 amino acids. The CDR3 is CASSPMTSGSGELFF. The DNA of the CDR3 is TGTGCCAGCAGCCCAATGACTAGCGGGAGCGGGGAGCTGTTTTTT.

The chain couples TRBV10-3 to TRBJ2-3; 8 bases agree with TRBD2. The V gene's germline CDR1 is ENHRY and CDR2 SYGVKD. Trimming took 2 bases from V and 2 from J; bases not matched to a gene: 6. There are 16 residues in the CDR3. The CDR3 loop is CAISERNGGDTDTQYF. For the CDR3, the DNA is TGTGCCATCAGTGAGCGGAACGGGGGGGACACAGATACGCAGTATTTT.

The V and J genes are TRBV10-3 and TRBJ2-1, with 11 bases fitting TRBD2. Trimming at V came to 3 bases and at J to 7 bases, leaving 5 bases not matched to a gene. CDR3 length equals 15 residues. Looked up from germline, CDR1 is ENHRY and CDR2 is SYGVKD. CDR3 coding DNA: TGTGCCATCAGTGAACTAGCGGGAGAGGGAAATGAGCAGTTCTTC. It encodes CAISELAGEGNEQFF.

V is TRBV7-6 and J is TRBJ2-1, with D possibly being TRBD2 (5 bases). Trimming cost V 0 bases and J 3 bases, with 18 bases left between them. Germline assignment: CDR1 SGHVS and CDR2 FNYEAQ. The CDR3 is made up of 18 amino acids. CDR3 region: CASSLASYRGVFYNEQFF. In DNA form, the CDR3 reads TGTGCCAGCAGCTTAGCCAGTTACCGGGGAGTATTCTACAATGAGCAGTTCTTC.

CDR3 DNA: TGTGCCAGCCAAGCCCCTCACAGGGAGCACTATGGCTACACCTTC. It is translated as CASQAPHREHYGYTF. The V gene is TRBV19, the J gene TRBJ1-2; a possible D gene is TRBD1 (6 bases). The CDR3 sequence is 15 residues long. CDR1 is LNHDA and CDR2 is SQIVND in the germline V gene (reference sequence). The V end was cut by 9 bases, the J end by 3 bases, with 20 bases between.

The V gene is TRBV5-6, the J gene TRBJ2-2, with 9 bases identical to TRBD1. Germline CDR1 SGHDT, CDR2 YYEEEE. The V and J ends lost 2 bases and 7 bases, in that order; junction bases with no gene match: 12. This CDR3 is 17 amino acids long. In nucleotides, the CDR3 is TGTGCCAGCAGCTTACTATACCGGGACAGGGCTGGCGGGGAGCTGTTTTTT. Its translation: CASSLLYRDRAGGELFF.

The V and J genes are TRBV4-3 and TRBJ2-7; weak D call: TRBD2 (5 bases). The V and J ends lost 0 bases and 6 bases respectively, with 9 bases between them. The CDR3 length is 13 residues. Germline loops: CDR1 LGHNA, CDR2 YSLEER. The CDR3 region is CASSQDGESEQYF. The CDR3 DNA reads as TGCGCCAGCAGCCAAGATGGGGAGAGCGAGCAGTACTTC.

The chain recombines TRBV11-2 with TRBJ2-7; 8 bases line up with TRBD2. This CDR3 is built from 15 residues. The junction had 4 bases not matched to a gene; V was cut back by 3 bases and J by 0 bases. The germline gives CDR1 SGHAT, CDR2 FQNNGV. The CDR3 DNA is TGTGCCAGCAGCTTGACTAGCGCGAGCTCCTACGAGCAGTACTTC. Protein: CASSLTSASSYEQYF. Complete variable domain (other parts from reference TRBV11-2 and TRBJ2-7): EAGVAQSPRYKIIEKRQSVAFWCNPISGHATLYWYQQILGQGPKLLIQFQNNGVVDDSQLPKDRFSAERLKGVDSTLKIQPAKLEDSAVYLCASSLTSASSYEQYFGPGTRLTVT.

The rearrangement joins TRBV7-9 to TRBJ2-3, with unresolved D. The CDR3 contains 14 residues. V lost 5 bases to trimming and J lost 6 bases, with 15 bases between them. Germline loops: CDR1 SEHNR, CDR2 FQNEAQ (reference sequence). The CDR3 region is CASSAVVLWDTQYF. Written as DNA, the CDR3 is TGTGCCAGCAGCGCGGTGGTTCTATGGGATACGCAGTATTTT.

The rearrangement joins TRBV4-1 to TRBJ2-1, with 9 bases lining up with TRBD2. The CDR3 runs to 16 residues. Trimming took 5 bases from V and 7 from J; bases not matched to a gene: 12. Germline V gene sequence: CDR1 MGHRA, CDR2 YSYEKL. The CDR3 DNA sequence: TGCGCCAGCAGCGAAGGTATAGCGGGAGAGGGTAATGAGCAGTTCTTC. Translation: CASSEGIAGEGNEQFF.

The gene calls are TRBV7-6 and TRBJ2-7, with D possibly TRBD2 on 5 matching bases. Germline V gene data show CDR1 as SGHVS and CDR2 as FNYEAQ. The length of the CDR3 is 15 residues. Trimming shortened V by 2 bases and J by 6 bases, and 17 bases separated the two germline ends. The CDR3, as DNA: TGTGCCAGCAGCTTAAGAAGCGAGGGTCTGGGCGAGCAGTACTTC. This translates into CASSLRSEGLGEQYF.

This clone occurred once. The gene calls are TRBV4-3 and TRBJ2-3; the match to TRBD2 covers 9 bases. The CDR3 length is 17 residues. V trimming: 0 bases; J trimming: 2 bases; junction bases outside the gene matches: 6. Germline CDR1 and CDR2: LGHNA and YSLEER. In nucleotides, the CDR3 is TGCGCCAGCAGCCAAGATCTAGCGGGAACATACACAGATACGCAGTATTTT. It codes for CASSQDLAGTYTDTQYF.

The chain carries TRBV4-3 and TRBJ1-6, with TRBD1 matching over 9 bases. This CDR3 contains 16 residues. V was clipped by 0 bases and J by 8 bases; unmatched bases: 5. Germline V gene data show CDR1 as LGHNA and CDR2 as YSLEER. The CDR3 DNA sequence: TGCGCCAGCAGCCAAGATAGAGGGACAGGGTATTCACCCCTCCACTTT. It codes for CASSQDRGTGYSPLHF.

The chain couples TRBV7-3 to TRBJ2-1; 11 bases agree with TRBD2. The trim removed 3 bases at V and 8 bases at J, leaving 3 bases unmatched. The germline V gene encodes CDR1 SGHTA and CDR2 FQGTGA. The CDR3 runs 14 residues. Here the CDR3 reads CASSFTGLADEQFF. The DNA for the CDR3 is TGTGCCAGCAGCTTTACGGGACTAGCGGATGAGCAGTTCTTC.